This is a list of T cell receptor beta chains from one sample in a study of blood T cell repertoires in COVID-19. TCRdb's table, derived via immunoSEQ multiplex PCR, lists solely in-frame clones and lacks some. This sample has 130,000 to 150,000 clones; about 80% occur once, and the top ten carry approximately 9%. Material for sequencing was peripheral blood. Every receptor here comes from a woman of 80 years or more in a cohort sampled during active or convalescent COVID-19. The CDR3 runs from the conserved cysteine through the conserved F or W. A D gene is named only where the DNA matches it firmly.

d_call: -; j_call: TRBJ2-3; v_call: TRBV15; cdr3_aa: CATSRDIGGTDTQYF
d_call: -; j_call: TRBJ2-5; v_call: TRBV9; cdr3_aa: CASSGYSGPTETQYF
d_call: -; j_call: TRBJ1-4; v_call: TRBV7-2; cdr3_aa: CASSPTGVISEKLFF
d_call: TRBD2; j_call: TRBJ2-5; v_call: TRBV5-1; cdr3_aa: CASTNLAGIQETQYF
d_call: -; j_call: TRBJ2-5; v_call: TRBV9; cdr3_aa: CASSERGIWETQYF
d_call: TRBD2; j_call: TRBJ2-3; v_call: TRBV5-8; cdr3_aa: CASSLAGGVDTQYF
d_call: -; j_call: TRBJ1-5; v_call: TRBV28; cdr3_aa: CASTLGGAAVQPQHF
d_call: TRBD1; j_call: TRBJ2-5; v_call: TRBV3-1/TRBV3-2; cdr3_aa: CASSWDSETQYF
d_call: -; j_call: TRBJ2-7; v_call: TRBV18; cdr3_aa: CASSPTTDVYEQYF
d_call: -; j_call: TRBJ2-1; v_call: TRBV19; cdr3_aa: CASSIMRGDNEQFF
d_call: TRBD2; j_call: TRBJ2-1; v_call: TRBV28; cdr3_aa: CASSSTSGGALSEQFF
d_call: -; j_call: TRBJ1-3; v_call: TRBV28; cdr3_aa: CASSPLDRGNTIYF
d_call: -; j_call: TRBJ2-3; v_call: TRBV7-2; cdr3_aa: CASSRLRGTDTQYF
d_call: TRBD1; j_call: TRBJ1-5; v_call: TRBV2; cdr3_aa: CASKDRGHFNQPQHF
d_call: -; j_call: TRBJ1-2; v_call: TRBV7-9; cdr3_aa: CASRLDRLYGYTF